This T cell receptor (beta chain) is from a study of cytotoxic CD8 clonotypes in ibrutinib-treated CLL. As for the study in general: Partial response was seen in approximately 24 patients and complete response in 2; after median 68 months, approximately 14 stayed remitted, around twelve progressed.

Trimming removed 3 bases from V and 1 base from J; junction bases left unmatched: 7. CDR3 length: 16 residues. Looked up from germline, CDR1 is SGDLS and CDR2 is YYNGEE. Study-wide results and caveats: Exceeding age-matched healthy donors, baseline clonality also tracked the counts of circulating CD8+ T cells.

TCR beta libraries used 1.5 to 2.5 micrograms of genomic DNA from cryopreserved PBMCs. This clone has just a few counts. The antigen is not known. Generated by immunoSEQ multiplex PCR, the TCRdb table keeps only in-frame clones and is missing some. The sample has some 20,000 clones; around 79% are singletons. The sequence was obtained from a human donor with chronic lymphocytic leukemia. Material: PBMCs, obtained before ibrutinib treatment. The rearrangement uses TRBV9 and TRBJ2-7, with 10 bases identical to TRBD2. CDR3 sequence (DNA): TGTGCCAGCAGCGGAGACCGGACTAGCGGATCCTACGAGCAGTACTTC. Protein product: CASSGDRTSGSYEQYF.